A single sample is the source of the 8 T cell receptor beta chains below, sequenced in a study of cytomegalovirus exposure and HLA in healthy donors. The PCR was carried out with 60 Vbeta primers and 13 Jbeta primers. Some clones are missing from TCRdb's copy, which holds only in-frame ones; the method was immunoSEQ multiplex PCR. The table lists 170,000 or so clones, 75% to 85% of them singletons. The sample was PBMCs. The receptors come from a boy between 10 and 17 years old in good health and CMV-seronegative.

CDR3 DNA sequence: TGTGCCAGCAGTCCGATACTAGCGGGAGCGATCTACGAGCAGTACTTC. It translates to CASSPILAGAIYEQYF. V is TRBV27 and J is TRBJ2-7; TRBD2 matches at 11 bases. Germline lookup yields CDR1 MNHEY and CDR2 SMNVEV (reference sequence). The V gene end was trimmed by 5 bases and the J gene end by 3 bases; junction bases not matched to a gene: 9. The CDR3 contains 16 residues.

This clone was seen a single time. The chain is built from TRBV4-3 and TRBJ2-3, with D unclear. From germline, CDR1 is LGHNA and CDR2 YSLEER. V was trimmed by 2 bases and J by 2 bases, leaving 11 bases between them. The CDR3 runs to 15 residues. The CDR3 coding sequence is TGCGCCAGCAGCCAACGTAGGAGAGACACAGATACGCAGTATTTT. Translation gives CASSQRRRDTDTQYF.

V usage is TRBV4-1 and J usage is TRBJ2-2, with D uncertain. V gave up 1 base and J gave up 7 bases, with 16 bases separating them. The germline CDR1 and CDR2 sequences are MGHRA and YSYEKL. The CDR3 length is 16 residues. The CDR3 spells CASSQANLVANGELFF. The CDR3 DNA is TGCGCCAGCAGCCAAGCAAATTTGGTAGCTAACGGGGAGCTGTTTTTT.

The DNA of the CDR3 is TGTGCCAGCAGCTTAGGCGGGGGTCAGCCCCAGCATTTT. It codes for CASSLGGGQPQHF. V and J are TRBV11-2 and TRBJ1-5, with a possible D match to TRBD1 (5 bases). V lost 1 base to trimming and J lost 6 bases, with 7 bases between them. Germline V gene data show CDR1 as SGHAT and CDR2 as FQNNGV. This CDR3 contains 13 residues.

V and J are TRBV15 and TRBJ2-1; the D gene is possibly TRBD2 (7 bases). The CDR3 contains 16 residues. CDR1 and CDR2 from the germline V gene are LNHNV and YYDKDF (reference sequence). The V end lost 6 bases, the J end lost 5 bases, and 20 bases lay between the germline ends. The CDR3, as DNA: TGTGCCACCAGGGGGGGCGGGAGCGAACCCCACAATGAGCAGTTCTTC. Translation: CATRGGGSEPHNEQFF.

This clone was seen only once. This sequence joins TRBV19 and TRBJ2-7; TRBD1 matches at 8 bases. V shed 7 bases and J 5 bases; nucleotides not matched to a gene: 16. This CDR3 region has 16 residues. CDR1 is LNHDA and CDR2 is SQIVND in the germline V gene (reference sequence). CDR3 loop: CASNSAATGVSHEQYF. In nucleotides, the CDR3 is TGTGCCAGTAATAGCGCGGCGACAGGGGTGTCCCACGAGCAGTACTTC.

Written as DNA, the CDR3 is TGTGCCAGCAGCTTATCAGGGTTTTCCGAGACCCAGTACTTC. Amino acids: CASSLSGFSETQYF. This rearrangement joins TRBV5-4 to TRBJ2-5; possibly TRBD1 for D (5 bases). CDR1 and CDR2 (germline): SGHNT, YYREEE (reference sequence). The V gene lost 2 bases and the J gene lost 5 bases, with 13 bases spanning the gap. The CDR3 is 14 residues long. The complete variable domain, with remaining parts taken from reference TRBV5-4 and TRBJ2-5, reads ETGVTQSPTHLIKTRGQQVTLRCSSQSGHNTVSWYQQALGQGPQFIFQYYREEENGRGNFPPRFSGLQFPNYSSELNVNALELDDSALYLCASSLSGFSETQYFGPGTRLLVL.

The chain carries TRBV5-6 and TRBJ1-1; TRBD1 aligns across 10 bases. Germline CDR1 SGHDT, CDR2 YYEEEE. The CDR3 is made up of 13 amino acids. V lost 6 bases, J lost 7 bases, and 6 bases stayed unmatched. The CDR3: CASMTGGLSEAFF. DNA for the CDR3: TGTGCCAGCATGACAGGGGGCTTGAGTGAAGCTTTCTTT.